Sequencing of this TCR beta chain was carried out in a study of T cell responses to AZD1222 COVID-19 vaccine. Profiling relied on immunoSEQ multiplex PCR, and the TCRdb table lists in-frame clones only, not all of them. The sample holds about 140,000 clones, 93% seen once. The CDR3 is 15 amino acids. Germline CDR1 MNHEY, CDR2 SMNVEV (reference sequence). The V end was cut by 3 bases, the J end by 4 bases, with 13 bases between. V usage is TRBV27 and J usage is TRBJ1-3, with D perhaps TRBD1 (6 bases). Sequences were derived from peripheral blood, sampled on day 0 of MenACWY control vaccination. The TCR sequence derives from an adult in good health. The CDR3 reads CASSLSGGRGNTIYF. As DNA, the CDR3 is TGTGCCAGCAGTTTGAGTGGGGGGCGAGGAAACACCATATATTTT.